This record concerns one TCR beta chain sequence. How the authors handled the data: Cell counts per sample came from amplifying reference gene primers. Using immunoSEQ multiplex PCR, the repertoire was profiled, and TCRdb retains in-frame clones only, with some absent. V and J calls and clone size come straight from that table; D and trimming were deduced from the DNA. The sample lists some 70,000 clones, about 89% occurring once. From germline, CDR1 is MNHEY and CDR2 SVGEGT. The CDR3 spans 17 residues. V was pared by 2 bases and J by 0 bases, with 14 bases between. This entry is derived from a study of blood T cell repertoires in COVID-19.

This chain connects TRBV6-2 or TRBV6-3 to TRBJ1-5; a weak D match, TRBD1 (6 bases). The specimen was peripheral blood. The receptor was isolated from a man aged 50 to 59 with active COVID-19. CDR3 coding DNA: TGTGCCAGCAGTTACCCCGGACAGCTTTATAGCAATCAGCCCCAGCATTTT. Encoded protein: CASSYPGQLYSNQPQHF.